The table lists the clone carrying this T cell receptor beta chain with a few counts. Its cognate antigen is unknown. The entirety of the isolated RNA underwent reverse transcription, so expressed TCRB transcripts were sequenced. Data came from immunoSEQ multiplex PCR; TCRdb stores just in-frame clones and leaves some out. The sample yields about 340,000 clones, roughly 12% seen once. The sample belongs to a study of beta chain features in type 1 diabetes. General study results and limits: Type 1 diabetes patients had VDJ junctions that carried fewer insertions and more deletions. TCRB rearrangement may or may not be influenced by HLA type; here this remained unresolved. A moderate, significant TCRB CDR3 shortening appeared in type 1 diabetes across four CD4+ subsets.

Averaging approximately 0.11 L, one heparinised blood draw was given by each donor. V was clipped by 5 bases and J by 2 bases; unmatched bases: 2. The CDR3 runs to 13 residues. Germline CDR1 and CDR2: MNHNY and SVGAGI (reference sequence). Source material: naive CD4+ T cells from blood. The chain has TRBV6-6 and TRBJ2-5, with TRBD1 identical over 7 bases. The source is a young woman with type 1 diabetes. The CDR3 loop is CASSPGQQETQYF. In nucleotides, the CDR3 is TGTGCCAGCAGTCCGGGACAGCAAGAGACCCAGTACTTC.